The following is a TCR beta chain sequence with its context. Antigen specificity is unknown. This entry is derived from a study of OX40 agonist ivuxolimab in advanced cancers. Whole-study findings and limits: With doses of 0.1-3.0 mg/kg, partial responders showed among the lowest clonal expansion. CD4+ T cells averaged fewer expanded clones than CD8+ T cells.

The method was immunoSEQ multiplex PCR; TCRdb's version includes in-frame clones alone and lacks a portion of them. The sample lists about 94,000 clones; around 87% were seen once. The CDR3 sequence is 15 residues long. Germline V gives CDR1 MNHNS, CDR2 SASEGT. The ends were cut back, 4 bases at V and 4 bases at J, with 17 bases in the middle. The chain links TRBV6-1 to TRBJ2-7; possible D gene TRBD2, 5 bases. The source of this sequence is an adult with an advanced solid tumor such as melanoma, head and neck, liver or kidney cancer. Sequencing was performed on CD4+ or CD8+ T cells sorted from blood, taken in a trial of the OX40 agonist ivuxolimab. In DNA, the CDR3 is TGTGCCAGCAGTGGCAGGTCCCCGGGGTCATACGAGCAGTACTTC. Its translation: CASSGRSPGSYEQYF.